This T cell receptor (beta chain) emerged from a study of blood T cells in healthy people across ages. The overall study: The template switching approach captured approximately one barcoded beta molecule for every two T cells. General study results and limits: Naive CD4+ cells and diversity were both higher in long-lived donors than in aged donors. In older individuals, TCR beta diversity per million T cells was lower, falling roughly linearly with age.

With regard to this clonotype: Its antigen is as yet unknown.

V shed 4 bases and J 10 bases; nucleotides not matched to a gene: 13. CDR3 length: 15 residues. Germline assignment: CDR1 SGDLS and CDR2 YYNGEE. A second about 7 to 12 cycle PCR used barcoded and J-beta primers. Every cDNA molecule carried a tag from a template-switch adaptor bearing 12 random nucleotides. MiXCR was run by TCRdb on the 5' RACE reads, yielding one entry per CDR3 protein. The sample includes about 1.4 million distinct CDR3 sequences, 45% to 70% seen only once; the top ten take roughly 6.3%. This rearrangement joins TRBV9 to TRBJ1-4, with 7 bases that match TRBD1. Specimen: blood. This clonotype was obtained from a young man in good health. Here the CDR3 reads CASSPRDSEAGKLFF. The CDR3 DNA follows: TGTGCCAGCAGCCCACGGGACAGCGAAGCGGGAAAACTGTTTTTT. Full variable domain (outside the CDR3, taken from reference TRBV9 and TRBJ1-4): DSGVTQTPKHLITATGQRVTLRCSPRSGDLSVYWYQQSLDQGLQFLIQYYNGEERAKGNILERFSAQQFPDLHSELNLSSLELGDSALYFCASSPRDSEAGKLFFGSGTQLSVL.